Reported below is one T cell receptor (beta chain). Its target is unknown. The data are from a study of T cell responses to AZD1222 COVID-19 vaccine. Overall study findings and caveats: The study identified only five to seven AZD1222 recipients as seropositive at baseline. Unmutated variant regions are reportedly targeted by nearly half of spike-specific TCRs.

Sequencing used immunoSEQ multiplex PCR; TCRdb keeps in-frame clones, though not all of them. This sample has some 120,000 clones, with approximately 91% found just once. Specimen: peripheral blood, collected on day 0 of AZD1222 vaccination. The TCR was taken from an adult in good health.

CDR3 in amino acids: CASSPPRGITEAFF. The CDR3 nucleotides are TGTGCCAGCTCACCACCCAGGGGGATCACTGAAGCTTTCTTT. This chain uses TRBV18 with TRBJ1-1, with 7 bases aligning to TRBD1. The CDR3 is 14 amino acids. V was clipped by 0 bases and J by 4 bases; unmatched bases: 2. From germline, CDR1 is KGHSH and CDR2 LQKENI.